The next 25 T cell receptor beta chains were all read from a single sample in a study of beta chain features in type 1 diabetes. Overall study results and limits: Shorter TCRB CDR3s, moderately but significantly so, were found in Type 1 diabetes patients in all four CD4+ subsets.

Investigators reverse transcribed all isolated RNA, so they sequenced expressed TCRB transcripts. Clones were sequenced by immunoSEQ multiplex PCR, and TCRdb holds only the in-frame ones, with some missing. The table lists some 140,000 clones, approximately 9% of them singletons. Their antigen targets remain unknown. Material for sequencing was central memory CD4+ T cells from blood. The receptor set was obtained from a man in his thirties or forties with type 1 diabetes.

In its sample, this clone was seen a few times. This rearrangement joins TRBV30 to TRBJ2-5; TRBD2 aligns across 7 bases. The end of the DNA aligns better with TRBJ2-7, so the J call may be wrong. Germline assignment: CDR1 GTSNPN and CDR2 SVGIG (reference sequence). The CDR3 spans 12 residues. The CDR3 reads CAWSGSGYEQYF. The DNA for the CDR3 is TGTGCCTGGAGTGGTAGCGGGTACGAGCAGTACTTC.

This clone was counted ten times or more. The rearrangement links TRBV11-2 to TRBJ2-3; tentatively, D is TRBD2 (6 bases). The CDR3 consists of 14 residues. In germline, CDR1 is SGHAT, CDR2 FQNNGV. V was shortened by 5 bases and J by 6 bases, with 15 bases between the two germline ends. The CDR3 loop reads CASSHSRAGDTQYF. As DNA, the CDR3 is TGTGCCAGCAGCCATAGTAGGGCGGGGGATACGCAGTATTTT.

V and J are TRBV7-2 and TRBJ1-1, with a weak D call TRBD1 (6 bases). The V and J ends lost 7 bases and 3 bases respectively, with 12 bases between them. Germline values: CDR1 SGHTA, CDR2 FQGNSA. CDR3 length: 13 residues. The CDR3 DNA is TGTGCCAGCAACACCCGACAGGACACTGAAGCTTTCTTT. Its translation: CASNTRQDTEAFF.

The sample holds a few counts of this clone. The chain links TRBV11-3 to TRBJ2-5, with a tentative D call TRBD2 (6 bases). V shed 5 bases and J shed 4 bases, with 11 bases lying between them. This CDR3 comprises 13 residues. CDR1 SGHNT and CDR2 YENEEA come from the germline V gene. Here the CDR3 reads CASSTMGGETQYF. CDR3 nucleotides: TGTGCCAGCAGCACTATGGGGGGAGAGACCCAGTACTTC.

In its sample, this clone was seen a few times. CDR3 protein: CASSPREARTSEQYF. The CDR3 DNA follows: TGCGCCAGCAGCCCGAGGGAGGCTAGAACTAGCGAGCAGTACTTC. The chain has TRBV5-1 and TRBJ2-7; TRBD2 might be the D (6 bases). CDR3 length equals 15 residues. Germline V gene sequence: CDR1 SGHRS, CDR2 YFSETQ. V was cut by 4 bases and J by 6 bases, with 20 bases left in between.

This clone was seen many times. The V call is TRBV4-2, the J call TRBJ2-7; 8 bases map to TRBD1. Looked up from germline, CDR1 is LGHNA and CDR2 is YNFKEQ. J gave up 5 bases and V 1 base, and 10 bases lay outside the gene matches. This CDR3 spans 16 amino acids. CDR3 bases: TGTGCCAGCAGCCAAGGGTCCGGAGCAGGGGGCAACGAGCAGTACTTC. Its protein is CASSQGSGAGGNEQYF.

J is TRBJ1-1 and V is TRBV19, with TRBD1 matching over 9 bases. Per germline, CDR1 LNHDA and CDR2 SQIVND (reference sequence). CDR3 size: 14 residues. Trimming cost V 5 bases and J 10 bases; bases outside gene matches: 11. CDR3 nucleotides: TGTGCCAGTAGTTCCTACAGGGGGCCAGTAGGAGCTTTCTTT. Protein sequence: CASSSYRGPVGAFF. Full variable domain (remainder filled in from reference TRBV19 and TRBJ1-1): DGGITQSPKYLFRKEGQNVTLSCEQNLNHDAMYWYRQDPGQGLRLIYYSQIVNDFQKGDIAEGYSVSREKKESFPLTVTSAQKNPTAFYLCASSSYRGPVGAFFGQGTRLTVV.

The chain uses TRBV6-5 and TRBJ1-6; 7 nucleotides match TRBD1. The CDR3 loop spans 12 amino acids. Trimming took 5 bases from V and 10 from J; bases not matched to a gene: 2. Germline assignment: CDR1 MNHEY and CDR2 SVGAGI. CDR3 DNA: TGTGCCAGCAGTCGACAGGGATCACCCCTCCACTTT. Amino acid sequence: CASSRQGSPLHF.

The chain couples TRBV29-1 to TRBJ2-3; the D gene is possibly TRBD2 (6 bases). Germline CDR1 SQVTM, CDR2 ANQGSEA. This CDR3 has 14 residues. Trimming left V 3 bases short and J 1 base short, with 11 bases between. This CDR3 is CSVEGGKGTDTQYF. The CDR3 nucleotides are TGCAGCGTTGAGGGGGGAAAGGGCACAGATACGCAGTATTTT.

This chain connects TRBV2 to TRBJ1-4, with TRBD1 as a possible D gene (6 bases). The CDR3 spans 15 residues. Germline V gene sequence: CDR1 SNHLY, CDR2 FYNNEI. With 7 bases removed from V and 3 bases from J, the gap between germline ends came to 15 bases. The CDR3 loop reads CASTLGGAANEKLFF. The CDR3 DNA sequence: TGTGCCAGCACCCTGGGGGGGGCGGCTAATGAAAAACTGTTTTTT.

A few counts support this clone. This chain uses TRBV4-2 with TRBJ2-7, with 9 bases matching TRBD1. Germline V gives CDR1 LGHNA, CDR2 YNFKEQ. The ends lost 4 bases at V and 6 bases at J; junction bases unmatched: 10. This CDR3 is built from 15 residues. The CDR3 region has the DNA TGTGCCAGCAGCCCATCCGGGGGACAGGGCTCCGAGCAGTACTTC. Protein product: CASSPSGGQGSEQYF.

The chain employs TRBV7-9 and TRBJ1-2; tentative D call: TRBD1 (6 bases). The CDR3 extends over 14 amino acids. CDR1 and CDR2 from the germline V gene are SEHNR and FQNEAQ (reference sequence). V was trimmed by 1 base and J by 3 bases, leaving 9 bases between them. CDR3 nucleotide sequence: TGTGCCAGCAGCTTAGAGGACAGCTACTATGGCTACACCTTC. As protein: CASSLEDSYYGYTF.

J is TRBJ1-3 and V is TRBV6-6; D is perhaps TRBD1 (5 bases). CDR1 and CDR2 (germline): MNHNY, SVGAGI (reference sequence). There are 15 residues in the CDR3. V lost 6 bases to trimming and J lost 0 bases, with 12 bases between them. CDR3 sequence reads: CASSNVGGSGNTIYF. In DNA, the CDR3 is TGTGCCAGCAGCAACGTCGGGGGCTCTGGAAACACCATATATTTT.

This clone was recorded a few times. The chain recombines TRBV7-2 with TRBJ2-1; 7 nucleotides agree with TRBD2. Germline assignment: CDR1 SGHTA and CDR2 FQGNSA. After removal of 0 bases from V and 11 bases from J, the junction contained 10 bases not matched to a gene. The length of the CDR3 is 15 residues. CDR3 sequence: CASSLANRAGPQQFF. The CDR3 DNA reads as TGTGCCAGCAGCTTAGCCAATCGAGCGGGGCCCCAGCAGTTCTTC.

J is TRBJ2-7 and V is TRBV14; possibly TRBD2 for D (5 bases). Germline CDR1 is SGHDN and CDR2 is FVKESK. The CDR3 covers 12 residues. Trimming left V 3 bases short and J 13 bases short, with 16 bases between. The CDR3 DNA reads TGTGCCAGCAGCCAGGGAGACGGTGATGCTTACTTC. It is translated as CASSQGDGDAYF.

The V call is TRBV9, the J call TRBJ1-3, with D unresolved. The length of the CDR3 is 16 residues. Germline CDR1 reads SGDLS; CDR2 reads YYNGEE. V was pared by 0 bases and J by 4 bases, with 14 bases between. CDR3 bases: TGTGCCAGCAGCGTAGGCGGATCGAGTGTGGGAAACACCATATATTTT. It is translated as CASSVGGSSVGNTIYF.

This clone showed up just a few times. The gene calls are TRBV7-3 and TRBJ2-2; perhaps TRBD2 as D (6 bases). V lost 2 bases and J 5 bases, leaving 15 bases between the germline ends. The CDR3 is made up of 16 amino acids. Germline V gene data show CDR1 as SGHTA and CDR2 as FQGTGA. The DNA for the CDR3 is TGTGCCAGCAGCTTACGTTCGGGGGTGAGAACCGGGGAGCTGTTTTTT. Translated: CASSLRSGVRTGELFF.

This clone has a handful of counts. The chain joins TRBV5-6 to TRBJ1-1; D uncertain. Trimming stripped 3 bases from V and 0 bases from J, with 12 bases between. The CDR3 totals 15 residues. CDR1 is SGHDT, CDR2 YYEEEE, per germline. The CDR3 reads CASSSPWGVNTEAFF. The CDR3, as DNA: TGTGCCAGCAGCTCGCCCTGGGGAGTGAACACTGAAGCTTTCTTT.

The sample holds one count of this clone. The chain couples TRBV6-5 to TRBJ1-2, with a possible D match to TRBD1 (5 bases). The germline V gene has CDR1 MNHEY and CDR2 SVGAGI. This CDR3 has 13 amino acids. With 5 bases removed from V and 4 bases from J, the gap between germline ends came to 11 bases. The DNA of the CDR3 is TGTGCCAGCAGTACGACAGTTCCCTATGGCTACACCTTC. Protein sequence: CASSTTVPYGYTF.

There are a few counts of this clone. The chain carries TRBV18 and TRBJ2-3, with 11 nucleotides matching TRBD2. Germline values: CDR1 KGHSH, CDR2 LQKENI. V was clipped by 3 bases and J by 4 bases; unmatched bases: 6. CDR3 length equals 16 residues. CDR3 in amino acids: CASSPGTSGGSDTQYF. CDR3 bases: TGTGCCAGCTCACCCGGAACTAGCGGGGGCTCAGATACGCAGTATTTT.

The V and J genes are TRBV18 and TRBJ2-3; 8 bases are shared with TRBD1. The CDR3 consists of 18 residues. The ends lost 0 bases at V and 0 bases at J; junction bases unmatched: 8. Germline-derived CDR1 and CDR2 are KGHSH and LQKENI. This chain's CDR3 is CASSPPFGQGGSTDTQYF. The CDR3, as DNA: TGTGCCAGCTCACCACCCTTCGGACAGGGTGGTAGCACAGATACGCAGTATTTT. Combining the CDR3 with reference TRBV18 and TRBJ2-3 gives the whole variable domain NAGVMQNPRHLVRRRGQEARLRCSPMKGHSHVYWYRQLPEEGLKFMVYLQKENIIDESGMPKERFSAEFPKEGPSILRIQQVVRGDSAAYFCASSPPFGQGGSTDTQYFGPGTRLTVL.

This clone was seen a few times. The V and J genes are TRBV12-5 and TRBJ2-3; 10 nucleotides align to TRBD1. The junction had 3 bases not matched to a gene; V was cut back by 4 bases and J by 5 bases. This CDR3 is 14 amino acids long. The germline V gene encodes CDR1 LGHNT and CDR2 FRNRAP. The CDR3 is CASGYGQGGDTQYF. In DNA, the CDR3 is TGTGCTAGTGGTTACGGACAGGGGGGAGATACGCAGTATTTT.

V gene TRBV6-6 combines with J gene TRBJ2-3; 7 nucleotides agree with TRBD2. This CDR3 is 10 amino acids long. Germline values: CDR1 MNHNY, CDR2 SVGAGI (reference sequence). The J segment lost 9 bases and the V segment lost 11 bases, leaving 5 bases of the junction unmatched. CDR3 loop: CAGGVSTQYF. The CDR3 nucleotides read TGTGCCGGGGGGGTGTCCACGCAGTATTTT.

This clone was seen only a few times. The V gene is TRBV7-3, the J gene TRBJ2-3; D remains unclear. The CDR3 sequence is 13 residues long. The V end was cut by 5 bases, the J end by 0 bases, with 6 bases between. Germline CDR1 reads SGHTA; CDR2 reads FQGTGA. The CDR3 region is CASSVSSTDTQYF. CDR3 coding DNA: TGTGCCAGCAGCGTCTCTAGCACAGATACGCAGTATTTT.

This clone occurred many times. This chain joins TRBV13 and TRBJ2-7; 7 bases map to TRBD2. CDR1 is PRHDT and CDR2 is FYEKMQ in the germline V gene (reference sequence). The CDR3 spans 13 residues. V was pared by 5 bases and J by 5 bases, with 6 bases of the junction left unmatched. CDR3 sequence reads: CASSAKRGDEQYF. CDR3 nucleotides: TGTGCCAGCAGCGCGAAACGGGGGGACGAGCAGTACTTC.